This T cell receptor (beta chain) was sequenced for a study of T-cell reconstitution after alpha-beta-depleted transplantation in children. Unique molecular identifiers were used to barcode this TCRbeta library. TCRdb redid the calling of the PCR reads with MiXCR, one entry per CDR3 protein. The repertoire holds 70,000 to 95,000 distinct CDR3 sequences, with roughly a sixth as singletons. CDR3 length equals 18 residues. The germline V gene encodes CDR1 SGHRS and CDR2 YFSETQ. J was trimmed by 6 bases and V by 1 base; bases with no gene match: 16. The V gene is TRBV5-1, the J gene TRBJ2-3, with 8 nucleotides matching TRBD2. This clonotype was sampled from a male patient aged 2 to 9 who had a stem cell transplant for acute lymphoblastic leukemia, so the T cells may come from the graft donor. The sample consisted of PBMCs, mostly from graft donor cells, taken 180 days after TCRalphabeta/CD19-depleted stem cell transplant. This CDR3 is CASSLTLTGTRRLDTQYF. The DNA for the CDR3 is TGCGCCAGCAGCTTGACTTTAACCGGGACTAGAAGGTTGGATACGCAGTATTTT.